This T cell receptor beta chain was identified during a study of blood T cell repertoires in COVID-19. Study-level background: Samples of COVID-19 (acute and convalescent) were obtained from the United States, Italy and Spain. In each case, the material was cDNA or gDNA derived from T cells, B-cell-depleted T cells, or PBMCs.

Per the study methods: Amplification of reference gene primers provided the estimated nucleated cell counts. The assay was immunoSEQ multiplex PCR, and TCRdb's table has in-frame clones only and misses some. Clone size and the V and J calls come from that table; the DNA yielded D and trimming. The sample contains about 200,000 clones, approximately 87% of which appear only once. The length of the CDR3 is 16 residues. CDR1 is MGHRA and CDR2 is YSYEKL in the germline V gene. V was clipped by 0 bases and J by 0 bases, with 11 bases between them. The receptor was isolated from a woman aged 50 to 65 with acute or convalescent COVID-19. The specimen sequenced was peripheral blood. The chain combines TRBV4-1 with TRBJ1-2, with a possible D match to TRBD1 (5 bases). CDR3 protein: CASSQERGRPNYGYTF. DNA for the CDR3: TGCGCCAGCAGCCAAGAAAGGGGCAGGCCTAACTATGGCTACACCTTC.